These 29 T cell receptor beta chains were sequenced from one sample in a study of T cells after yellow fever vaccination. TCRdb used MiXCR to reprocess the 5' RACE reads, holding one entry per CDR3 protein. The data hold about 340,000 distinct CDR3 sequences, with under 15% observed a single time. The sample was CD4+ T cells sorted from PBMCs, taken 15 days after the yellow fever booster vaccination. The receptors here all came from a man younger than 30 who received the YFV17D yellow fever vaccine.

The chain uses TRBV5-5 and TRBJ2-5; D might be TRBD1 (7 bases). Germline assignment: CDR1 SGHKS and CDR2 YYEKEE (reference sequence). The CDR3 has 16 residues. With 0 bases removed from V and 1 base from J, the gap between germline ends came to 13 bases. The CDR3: CASSLEAGGGQETQYF. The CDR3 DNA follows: TGTGCCAGCAGCTTGGAGGCAGGGGGAGGCCAAGAGACCCAGTACTTC.

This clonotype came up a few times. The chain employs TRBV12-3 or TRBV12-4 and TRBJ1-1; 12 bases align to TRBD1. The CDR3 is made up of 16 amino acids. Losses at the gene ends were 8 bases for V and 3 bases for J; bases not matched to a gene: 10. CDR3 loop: CASANPGQGADTEAFF. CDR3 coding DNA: TGTGCCAGCGCGAACCCGGGACAGGGGGCCGACACTGAAGCTTTCTTT.

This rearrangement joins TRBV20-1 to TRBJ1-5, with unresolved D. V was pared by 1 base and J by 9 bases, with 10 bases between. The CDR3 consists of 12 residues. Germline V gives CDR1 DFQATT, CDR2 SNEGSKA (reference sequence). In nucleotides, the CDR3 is TGCAGTGCTAGAGTGGAGGTGGGGCCCCAGCATTTT. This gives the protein CSARVEVGPQHF.

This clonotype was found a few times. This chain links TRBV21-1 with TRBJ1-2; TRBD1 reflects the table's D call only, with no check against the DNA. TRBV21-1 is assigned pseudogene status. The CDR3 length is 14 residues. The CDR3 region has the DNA TGTGCCAGCAGCAAAACGGACGAGGGGTATGGCTACACCTTC. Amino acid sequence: CASSKTDEGYGYTF.

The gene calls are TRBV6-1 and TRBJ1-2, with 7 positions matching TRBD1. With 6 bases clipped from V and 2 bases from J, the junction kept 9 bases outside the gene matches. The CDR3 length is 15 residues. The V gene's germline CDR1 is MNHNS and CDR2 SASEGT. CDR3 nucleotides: TGTGCCAGCAGCCCCGACAGGGCGGGGAACTATGGCTACACCTTC. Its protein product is CASSPDRAGNYGYTF.

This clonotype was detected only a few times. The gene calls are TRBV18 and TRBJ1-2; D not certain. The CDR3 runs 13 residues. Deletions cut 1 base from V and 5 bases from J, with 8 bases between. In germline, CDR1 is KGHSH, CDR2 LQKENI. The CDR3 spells CASSPRVEYGYTF. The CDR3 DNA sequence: TGTGCCAGCTCACCACGTGTCGAATATGGCTACACCTTC. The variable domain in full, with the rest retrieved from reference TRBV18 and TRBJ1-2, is NAGVMQNPRHLVRRRGQEARLRCSPMKGHSHVYWYRQLPEEGLKFMVYLQKENIIDESGMPKERFSAEFPKEGPSILRIQQVVRGDSAAYFCASSPRVEYGYTFGSGTRLTVV.

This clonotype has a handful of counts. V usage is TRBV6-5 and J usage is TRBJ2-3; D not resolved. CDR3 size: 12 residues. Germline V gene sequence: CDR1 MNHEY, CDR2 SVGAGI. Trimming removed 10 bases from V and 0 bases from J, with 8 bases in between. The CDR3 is CATRGSTDTQYF. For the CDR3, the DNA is TGTGCCACCCGAGGCAGCACAGATACGCAGTATTTT.

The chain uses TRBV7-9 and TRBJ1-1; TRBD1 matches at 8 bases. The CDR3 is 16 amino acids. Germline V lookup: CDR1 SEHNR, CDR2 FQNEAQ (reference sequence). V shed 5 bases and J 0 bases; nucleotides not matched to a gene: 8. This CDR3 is CASSGDRRSLNTEAFF. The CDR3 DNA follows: TGTGCCAGCAGCGGGGACAGGAGGTCCCTGAACACTGAAGCTTTCTTT.

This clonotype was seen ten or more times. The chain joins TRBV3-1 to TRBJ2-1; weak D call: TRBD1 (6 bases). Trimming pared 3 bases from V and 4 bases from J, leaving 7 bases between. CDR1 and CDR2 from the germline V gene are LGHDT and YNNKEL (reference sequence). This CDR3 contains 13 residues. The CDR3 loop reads CASSQGQYNEQFF. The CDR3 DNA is TGTGCCAGCAGCCAGGGACAATACAATGAGCAGTTCTTC.

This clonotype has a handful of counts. CDR3 bases: TGCGCCAGCAGCCCGGCCTCTGTTATAGAGACCCAGTACTTC. Its translation: CASSPASVIETQYF. The chain is built from TRBV5-1 and TRBJ2-5; the D is unclear. V was shortened by 4 bases and J by 4 bases, with 14 bases between the two germline ends. This CDR3 spans 14 amino acids. Per the germline V gene, CDR1 is SGHRS and CDR2 is YFSETQ.

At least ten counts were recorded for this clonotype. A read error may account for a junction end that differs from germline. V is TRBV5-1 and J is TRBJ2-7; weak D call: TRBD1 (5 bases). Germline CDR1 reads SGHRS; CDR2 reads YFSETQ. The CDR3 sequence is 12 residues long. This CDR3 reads CASSLDTYEQYF. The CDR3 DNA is TGTGCCAGCAGTTTGGACACCTACGAGCAGTACTTC.

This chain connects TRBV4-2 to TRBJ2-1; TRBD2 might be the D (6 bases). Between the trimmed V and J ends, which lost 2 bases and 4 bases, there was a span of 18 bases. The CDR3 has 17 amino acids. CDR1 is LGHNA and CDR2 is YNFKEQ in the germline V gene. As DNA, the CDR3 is TGTGCCAGCAGCCAAACTCAAATACGTCGGGAGTACAATGAGCAGTTCTTC. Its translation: CASSQTQIRREYNEQFF.

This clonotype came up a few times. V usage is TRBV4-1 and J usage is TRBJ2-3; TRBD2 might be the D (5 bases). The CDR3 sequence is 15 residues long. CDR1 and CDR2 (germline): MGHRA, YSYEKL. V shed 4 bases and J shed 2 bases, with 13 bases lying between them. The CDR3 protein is CASSRTGSSTDTQYF. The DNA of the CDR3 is TGCGCCAGCAGCCGGACGGGATCTTCCACAGATACGCAGTATTTT.

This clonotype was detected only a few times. CDR3 coding DNA: TGTGCCAGCAGCGTAGAGGGGGAGTACACTGAAGCTTTCTTT. Translated: CASSVEGEYTEAFF. V is TRBV9 and J is TRBJ1-1; D is possibly TRBD1 (6 bases). Trimming pared 0 bases from V and 3 bases from J, leaving 9 bases between. From germline, CDR1 is SGDLS and CDR2 YYNGEE. The CDR3 runs to 14 residues.

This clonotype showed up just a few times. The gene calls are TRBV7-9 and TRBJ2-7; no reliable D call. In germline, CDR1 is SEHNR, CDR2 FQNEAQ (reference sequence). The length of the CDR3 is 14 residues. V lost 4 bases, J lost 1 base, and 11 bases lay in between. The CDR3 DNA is TGTGCCAGCAGCTCCCCGGGCCGGTCCTACGAGCAGTACTTC. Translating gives CASSSPGRSYEQYF.

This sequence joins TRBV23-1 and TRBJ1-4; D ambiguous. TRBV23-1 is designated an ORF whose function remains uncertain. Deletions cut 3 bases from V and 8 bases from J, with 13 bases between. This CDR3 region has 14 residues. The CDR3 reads CASSHGGSGEKLFF. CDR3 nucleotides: TGCGCCAGCAGTCATGGCGGGTCCGGAGAAAAACTGTTTTTT.

This chain's CDR3 is CASSPTSGGPGTYEQYV. For the CDR3, the DNA is TGTGCCAGCAGCCCGACTAGCGGGGGCCCCGGTACCTACGAGCAGTACGTC. The genes are TRBV7-9 and TRBJ2-7; 12 bases match TRBD2. The CDR3 runs 17 residues. Germline CDR1 and CDR2: SEHNR and FQNEAQ (reference sequence). The ends lost 5 bases at V and 2 bases at J; junction bases unmatched: 10.

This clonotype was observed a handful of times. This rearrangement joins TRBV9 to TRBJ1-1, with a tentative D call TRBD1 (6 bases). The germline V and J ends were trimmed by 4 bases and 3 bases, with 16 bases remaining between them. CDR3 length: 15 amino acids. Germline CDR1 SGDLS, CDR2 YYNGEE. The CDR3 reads CASSKGTGRDTEAFF. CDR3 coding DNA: TGTGCCAGCAGCAAAGGAACAGGGCGGGACACTGAAGCTTTCTTT.

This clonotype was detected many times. The CDR3 region has the DNA TGTGCCACCAGCAGAGATAGACAACGAGCAGATACGCAGTATTTT. Its translation is CATSRDRQRADTQYF. V is TRBV15 and J is TRBJ2-3; D unresolved. The CDR3 has 15 residues. The germline V and J ends were trimmed by 0 bases and 4 bases, with 11 bases remaining between them. The V gene's germline CDR1 is LNHNV and CDR2 YYDKDF (reference sequence).

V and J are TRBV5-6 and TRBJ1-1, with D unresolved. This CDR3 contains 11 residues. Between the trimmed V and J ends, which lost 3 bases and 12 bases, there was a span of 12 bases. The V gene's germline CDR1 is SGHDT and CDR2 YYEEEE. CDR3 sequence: CASSSYARTFF. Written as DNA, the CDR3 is TGTGCCAGCAGCTCCTATGCGCGCACTTTCTTT.

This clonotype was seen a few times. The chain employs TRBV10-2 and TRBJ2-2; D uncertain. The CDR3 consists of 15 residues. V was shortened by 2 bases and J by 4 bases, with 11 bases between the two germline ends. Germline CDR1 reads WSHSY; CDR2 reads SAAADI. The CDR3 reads CASSEGYPVTGELFF. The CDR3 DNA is TGCGCCAGCAGTGAGGGATATCCTGTCACCGGGGAGCTGTTTTTT.

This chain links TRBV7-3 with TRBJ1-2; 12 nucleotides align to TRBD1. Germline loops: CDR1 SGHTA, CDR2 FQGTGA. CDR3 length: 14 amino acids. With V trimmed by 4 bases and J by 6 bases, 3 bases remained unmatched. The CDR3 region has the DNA TGTGCCAGCAGCTCCGGGACAGGGGGCGATGGCTACACCTTC. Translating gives CASSSGTGGDGYTF. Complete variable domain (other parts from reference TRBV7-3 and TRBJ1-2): GAGVSQTPSNKVTEKGKYVELRCDPISGHTALYWYRQSLGQGPEFLIYFQGTGAADDSGLPNDRFFAVRPEGSVSTLKIQRTERGDSAVYLCASSSGTGGDGYTFGSGTRLTVV.

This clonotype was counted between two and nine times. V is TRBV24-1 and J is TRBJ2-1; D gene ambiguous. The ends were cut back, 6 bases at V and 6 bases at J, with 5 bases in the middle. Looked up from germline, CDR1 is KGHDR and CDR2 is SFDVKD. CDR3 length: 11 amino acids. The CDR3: CATSQSNEQFF. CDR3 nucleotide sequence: TGTGCCACCAGTCAATCCAATGAGCAGTTCTTC.

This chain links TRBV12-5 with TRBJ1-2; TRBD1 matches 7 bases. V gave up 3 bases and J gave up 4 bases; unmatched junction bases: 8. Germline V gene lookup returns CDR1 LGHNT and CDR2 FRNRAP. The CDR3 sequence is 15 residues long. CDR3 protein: CASGFRDSGSYGYTF. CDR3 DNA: TGTGCTAGTGGTTTCCGGGACAGCGGCTCCTATGGCTACACCTTC. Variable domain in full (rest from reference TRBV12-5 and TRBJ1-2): DARVTQTPRHKVTEMGQEVTMRCQPILGHNTVFWYRQTMMQGLELLAYFRNRAPLDDSGMPKDRFSAEMPDATLATLKIQPSEPRDSAVYFCASGFRDSGSYGYTFGSGTRLTVV.

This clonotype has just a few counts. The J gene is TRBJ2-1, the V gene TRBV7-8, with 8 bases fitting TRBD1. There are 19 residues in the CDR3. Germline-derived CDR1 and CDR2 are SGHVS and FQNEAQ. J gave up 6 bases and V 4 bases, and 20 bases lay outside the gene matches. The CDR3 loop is CASSSRGQGRERYRNEQFF. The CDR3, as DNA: TGTGCCAGCAGCTCCAGAGGACAGGGACGAGAACGGTACCGCAATGAGCAGTTCTTC.

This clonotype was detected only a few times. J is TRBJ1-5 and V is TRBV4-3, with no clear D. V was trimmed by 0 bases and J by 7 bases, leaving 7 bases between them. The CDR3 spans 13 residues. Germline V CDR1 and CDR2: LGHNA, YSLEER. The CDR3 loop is CASSQEPPQPQHF. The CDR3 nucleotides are TGCGCCAGCAGCCAAGAACCCCCCCAGCCCCAGCATTTT.

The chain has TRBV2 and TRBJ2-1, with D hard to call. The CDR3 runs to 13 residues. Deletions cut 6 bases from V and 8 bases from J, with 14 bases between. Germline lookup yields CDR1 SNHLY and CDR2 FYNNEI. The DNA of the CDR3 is TGTGCCAGCAGCACGAGGATAGCCGATGAGCAGTTCTTC. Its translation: CASSTRIADEQFF.

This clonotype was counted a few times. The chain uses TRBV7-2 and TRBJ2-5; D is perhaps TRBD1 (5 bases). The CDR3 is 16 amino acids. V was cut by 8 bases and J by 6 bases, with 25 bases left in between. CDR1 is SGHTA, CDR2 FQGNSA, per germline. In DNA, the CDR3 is TGTGCCAGCTCCCCTTACAGTGGGGCGCTCCCAAAGACCCAGTACTTC. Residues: CASSPYSGALPKTQYF.

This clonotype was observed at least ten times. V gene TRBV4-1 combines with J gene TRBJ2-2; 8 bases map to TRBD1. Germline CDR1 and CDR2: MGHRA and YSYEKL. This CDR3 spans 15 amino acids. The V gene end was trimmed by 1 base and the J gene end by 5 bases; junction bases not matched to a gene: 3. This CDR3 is CASSQGQGQTGELFF. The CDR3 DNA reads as TGCGCCAGCAGCCAAGGACAGGGGCAGACCGGGGAGCTGTTTTTT.